The present T cell receptor beta chain was sequenced within a study of OX40 agonist ivuxolimab in advanced cancers. Generated by immunoSEQ multiplex PCR, the TCRdb table keeps only in-frame clones and is missing some. The sample has 20,000 to 25,000 clones, around 77% seen once; the top ten hold around 13%. The CDR3 extends over 15 amino acids. The germline V gene encodes CDR1 LNHDA and CDR2 SQIVND (reference sequence). V was clipped by 4 bases and J by 1 base; unmatched bases: 2. The clonotype comes from an adult with an advanced solid tumor such as melanoma, head and neck, liver or kidney cancer. The V gene is TRBV19, the J gene TRBJ2-3; 10 nucleotides align to TRBD2. The sequencing here drew on CD4+ or CD8+ T cells sorted from blood, taken in a trial of the OX40 agonist ivuxolimab. DNA of the CDR3: TGTGCCAGTAGTACTCTAGCGGGGGGCACAGATACGCAGTATTTT. As protein: CASSTLAGGTDTQYF.